One sample yielded the 32 T cell receptor beta chains listed below, sequenced in a study of blood T cell repertoires in COVID-19. Using immunoSEQ multiplex PCR, the repertoire was profiled, and TCRdb retains in-frame clones only, with some absent. The data hold about 270,000 clones, with roughly nine tenths observed a single time. The sample consisted of peripheral blood. The receptors originated from a woman in her twenties or thirties with COVID-19, enrolled during active disease.

V and J are TRBV5-4 and TRBJ2-7, with a tentative D call TRBD2 (5 bases). The V end lost 2 bases, the J end lost 0 bases, and 12 bases lay between the germline ends. The germline V gene has CDR1 SGHNT and CDR2 YYREEE (reference sequence). The CDR3 is 15 residues long. CDR3: CASSFGEHFSYEQYF. Written as DNA, the CDR3 is TGTGCCAGCAGCTTCGGGGAACACTTCTCCTACGAGCAGTACTTC.

The V gene is TRBV2, the J gene TRBJ2-7, with 7 bases that match TRBD1. After removal of 5 bases from V and 5 bases from J, the junction contained 9 bases not matched to a gene. This CDR3 region has 14 residues. Germline V gene lookup returns CDR1 SNHLY and CDR2 FYNNEI. The CDR3 nucleotides are TGTGCCAGCAGTCCGGACAGGACAGTCAACGAGCAGTACTTC. Protein sequence: CASSPDRTVNEQYF.

This chain links TRBV7-8 with TRBJ2-3; 9 bases line up with TRBD1. The CDR3 spans 16 residues. Per the germline V gene, CDR1 is SGHVS and CDR2 is FQNEAQ. With 3 bases clipped from V and 5 bases from J, the junction kept 9 bases outside the gene matches. The CDR3 reads CASSFWTGVERDTQYF. CDR3 in DNA: TGTGCCAGCAGCTTTTGGACAGGGGTGGAGAGAGATACGCAGTATTTT.

This sequence joins TRBV6-5 and TRBJ2-5; no definite D call. V lost 7 bases and J lost 5, with 14 bases in between. The CDR3 loop spans 13 amino acids. Germline V lookup: CDR1 MNHEY, CDR2 SVGAGI. The DNA for the CDR3 is TGTGCCAGCATCCGGTCCCCCTTGGAGACCCAGTACTTC. It is translated as CASIRSPLETQYF.

This clone came up once. J is TRBJ2-5 and V is TRBV27; D is unclear. The CDR3 spans 14 residues. Germline values: CDR1 MNHEY, CDR2 SMNVEV (reference sequence). V dropped 6 bases and J dropped 8 bases, with 19 bases sitting between them. The CDR3 is CASRPRQAPGTQYF. The CDR3 DNA follows: TGTGCCAGCAGACCCAGACAAGCCCCAGGCACCCAGTACTTC.

The chain is built from TRBV7-2 and TRBJ2-7, with unresolved D. Germline lookup yields CDR1 SGHTA and CDR2 FQGNSA. V lost 3 bases, J lost 6 bases, and 12 bases lay in between. The CDR3 loop spans 13 amino acids. This CDR3 is CASSLRSRVEQYF. The CDR3 DNA reads as TGTGCCAGCAGCTTGCGTTCCCGCGTCGAGCAGTACTTC.

This chain connects TRBV5-4 to TRBJ2-7; possible D gene TRBD1, 5 bases. Germline loops: CDR1 SGHNT, CDR2 YYREEE (reference sequence). The CDR3 runs to 17 residues. V dropped 1 base and J dropped 3 bases, with 20 bases sitting between them. CDR3 residues: CASSLNQVSGFFYEQYF. The CDR3 nucleotides are TGTGCCAGCAGCTTGAATCAGGTGTCAGGGTTTTTCTACGAGCAGTACTTC.

This clone was seen more than once but under ten times. This sequence joins TRBV5-1 and TRBJ2-5, with D perhaps TRBD2 (5 bases). In germline, CDR1 is SGHRS, CDR2 YFSETQ. Trimming pared 5 bases from V and 5 bases from J, leaving 16 bases between. The CDR3 is 14 residues long. This CDR3 is CASSAGGVRETQYF. CDR3 nucleotides: TGCGCCAGCAGTGCGGGTGGGGTGAGGGAGACCCAGTACTTC.

The chain employs TRBV5-1 and TRBJ2-5, with D possibly TRBD1 on 6 matching bases. CDR3 length: 15 amino acids. Between the trimmed V and J ends, which lost 1 base and 2 bases, there was a span of 12 bases. Germline V gene sequence: CDR1 SGHRS, CDR2 YFSETQ. Written as DNA, the CDR3 is TGCGCCAGCAGCTTGAGTAGTCAGGGGCAAGAGACCCAGTACTTC. It yields the protein CASSLSSQGQETQYF.

The chain uses TRBV2 and TRBJ2-3, with TRBD2 matching over 9 bases. The V and J ends lost 0 bases and 3 bases, in that order; junction bases with no gene match: 28. In germline, CDR1 is SNHLY, CDR2 FYNNEI. CDR3 size: 24 residues. The CDR3 nucleotides are TGTGCCAGCAGTGAAGCGCTTCGATGGGTCTATCGGCCCGCGGGGGGGCCCGAGACAGATACGCAGTATTTT. Translated, it gives CASSEALRWVYRPAGGPETDTQYF.

This rearrangement joins TRBV12-3 or TRBV12-4 to TRBJ1-2; D not resolved. The CDR3 is made up of 13 amino acids. The V and J ends lost 4 bases and 7 bases respectively, with 13 bases between them. CDR3 sequence: CASSYGGVGGYTF. CDR3 in DNA: TGTGCCAGCAGTTACGGAGGCGTCGGTGGCTACACCTTC.

The chain couples TRBV7-8 to TRBJ1-2, with D maybe TRBD1 (5 bases). The CDR3 has 12 amino acids. CDR1 is SGHVS and CDR2 is FQNEAQ in the germline V gene. Trimming removed 3 bases at V and 8 bases at J, with 10 bases between. As DNA, the CDR3 is TGTGCCAGCAGCTTCGGGGGGGAAGGCTACACCTTC. Its protein product is CASSFGGEGYTF.

This rearrangement joins TRBV2 to TRBJ2-3, with D perhaps TRBD1 (6 bases). V was pared by 6 bases and J by 1 base, with 11 bases between. CDR3 length: 14 amino acids. In germline, CDR1 is SNHLY, CDR2 FYNNEI. The CDR3 sequence is CASSQGIRTDTQYF. The CDR3 nucleotides are TGTGCCAGCAGCCAGGGGATTCGCACAGATACGCAGTATTTT.

In nucleotides, the CDR3 is TGTGCCAGCAGCCACGCAGACCGAGATACAGAGAACACTGAAGCTTTCTTT. Protein sequence: CASSHADRDTENTEAFF. The chain is built from TRBV4-2 and TRBJ1-1; D is unresolved. This CDR3 is built from 17 residues. CDR1 is LGHNA, CDR2 YNFKEQ, per germline. V was clipped by 3 bases and J by 1 base, with 18 bases between them.

This chain's CDR3 is CASGTGGHTQYF. Here the CDR3 DNA reads TGTGCCAGCGGGACGGGGGGGCATACGCAGTATTTT. The chain couples TRBV12-3 or TRBV12-4 to TRBJ2-3, with 8 bases aligning to TRBD2. V lost 8 bases, J lost 7 bases, and 5 bases stayed unmatched. The CDR3 sequence is 12 residues long.

V usage is TRBV6-5 and J usage is TRBJ2-7, with D possibly TRBD2 on 6 matching bases. V lost 6 bases and J 0 bases, leaving 15 bases between the germline ends. The germline V gene encodes CDR1 MNHEY and CDR2 SVGAGI. The CDR3 loop spans 15 amino acids. The CDR3: CASRSEGGNSYEQYF. CDR3 DNA sequence: TGTGCCAGCAGGAGCGAAGGAGGGAACTCCTACGAGCAGTACTTC.

The genes are TRBV30 and TRBJ1-2; D is undetermined. Trimming took 2 bases from V and 8 from J, leaving 9 bases between them. This CDR3 spans 11 amino acids. CDR1 is GTSNPN, CDR2 SVGIG, per germline (reference sequence). The DNA of the CDR3 is TGTGCCTGGAGTTTAGATGTGGGCTACACCTTC. Translating it yields CAWSLDVGYTF.

This clone appeared a few times. V usage is TRBV30 and J usage is TRBJ1-2; no clear D. The germline CDR1 and CDR2 sequences are GTSNPN and SVGIG (reference sequence). With 2 bases removed from V and 4 bases from J, the gap between germline ends came to 14 bases. This CDR3 has 14 amino acids. The CDR3 DNA reads TGTGCCTGGAGTCGAGTCGGGTCGGGCTATGGCTACACCTTC. It translates to CAWSRVGSGYGYTF.

The chain carries TRBV2 and TRBJ2-7; 9 nucleotides align to TRBD1. Germline CDR1 and CDR2: SNHLY and FYNNEI. V shed 9 bases and J 3 bases; nucleotides not matched to a gene: 15. This CDR3 region has 16 residues. DNA of the CDR3: TGTGCCAGTCTACCCACAGGGGGCGGGAATTACTACGAGCAGTACTTC. Translated: CASLPTGGGNYYEQYF.

The chain is built from TRBV11-2 and TRBJ2-5, with a possible D match to TRBD2 (7 bases). The germline CDR1 and CDR2 sequences are SGHAT and FQNNGV. V gave up 4 bases and J gave up 3 bases, with 21 bases separating them. The CDR3 covers 17 residues. CDR3 in amino acids: CASSSYRRGGGKETQYF. Here the CDR3 DNA reads TGTGCCAGCAGCTCCTACCGGCGCGGGGGCGGGAAAGAGACCCAGTACTTC.

The rearrangement joins TRBV11-2 to TRBJ2-1; 7 bases are shared with TRBD2. This CDR3 is 14 amino acids long. V lost 6 bases to trimming and J lost 5 bases; unmatched junction nucleotides: 7. Germline V CDR1 and CDR2: SGHAT, FQNNGV. The CDR3 nucleotides are TGTGCCAGCAGTCTCTCCGGGGGGAACAATGAGCAGTTCTTC. Protein product: CASSLSGGNNEQFF.

This chain connects TRBV6-1 to TRBJ2-3, with D perhaps TRBD2 (5 bases). The V and J ends lost 2 bases and 5 bases respectively, with 8 bases between them. Germline CDR1 and CDR2: MNHNS and SASEGT. There are 13 residues in the CDR3. DNA for the CDR3: TGTGCCAGCAGTGAAACAGCGGTAGATACGCAGTATTTT. Its translation is CASSETAVDTQYF.

This rearrangement joins TRBV12-3 or TRBV12-4 to TRBJ2-3; D is undetermined. This CDR3 has 11 amino acids. Trimming stripped 3 bases from V and 15 bases from J, with 13 bases between. The DNA of the CDR3 is TGTGCCAGCAGTTTTTCGAACTCCAACTATTTT. Its translation: CASSFSNSNYF.

V gene TRBV28 combines with J gene TRBJ2-7, with TRBD2 matching over 9 bases. From germline, CDR1 is MDHEN and CDR2 SYDVKM. Unmatched junction bases numbered 4, after V lost 8 bases and J lost 5 bases. This CDR3 has 12 amino acids. The CDR3 region is CASGLAGHEQYF. The CDR3 bases are TGTGCCAGCGGGCTAGCGGGGCACGAGCAGTACTTC.

The gene calls are TRBV6-6 and TRBJ1-6, with a possible D match to TRBD1 (6 bases). Trimming cost V 2 bases and J 6 bases, with 8 bases left between them. Germline CDR1 MNHNY, CDR2 SVGAGI (reference sequence). The CDR3 length is 14 residues. The CDR3 is CASSYRGANSPLHF. The CDR3 DNA follows: TGTGCCAGCAGTTACCGGGGGGCTAATTCACCCCTCCACTTT.

V is TRBV19 and J is TRBJ1-5; maybe TRBD1 (5 bases). V was shortened by 8 bases and J by 4 bases, with 18 bases between the two germline ends. The CDR3 consists of 15 residues. Germline CDR1 is LNHDA and CDR2 is SQIVND (reference sequence). CDR3 DNA sequence: TGTGCCAGTGAGGTGGGTTTGGGACTTAATCAGCCCCAGCATTTT. It yields the protein CASEVGLGLNQPQHF.

As to this clone: Other DNA sequences within the sample encode an identical CDR3. The rearrangement uses TRBV10-2 and TRBJ2-2, with 13 bases matching TRBD2. This CDR3 region has 15 residues. Germline lookup yields CDR1 WSHSY and CDR2 SAAADI. After removal of 8 bases from V and 5 bases from J, the junction contained 5 bases not matched to a gene. The CDR3 is CASRLAGGPTGELFF. As DNA, the CDR3 is TGCGCCAGCCGACTAGCGGGGGGTCCTACCGGGGAGCTGTTTTTT.

The gene calls are TRBV4-2 and TRBJ2-2, with 11 bases matching TRBD2. Trimming removed 3 bases from V and 4 bases from J; junction bases left unmatched: 4. This CDR3 contains 16 residues. Germline V gene sequence: CDR1 LGHNA, CDR2 YNFKEQ. The CDR3 nucleotides read TGTGCCAGCAGCCAGGACCTAGCGGGGGGCACCGGGGAGCTGTTTTTT. Protein product: CASSQDLAGGTGELFF.

This sequence joins TRBV6-5 and TRBJ2-3, with a weak D call TRBD2 (5 bases). The germline V and J ends were trimmed by 6 bases and 2 bases, with 12 bases remaining between them. Per germline, CDR1 MNHEY and CDR2 SVGAGI. CDR3 length: 14 residues. The CDR3, as DNA: TGTGCCAGCAGCGGGGTGGGTTTCACAGATACGCAGTATTTT. Its protein is CASSGVGFTDTQYF.

The chain couples TRBV7-8 to TRBJ2-7; 9 bases agree with TRBD1. The CDR3 extends over 12 amino acids. V lost 3 bases, J lost 6 bases, and 0 bases stayed unmatched. In germline, CDR1 is SGHVS, CDR2 FQNEAQ. The CDR3 DNA sequence: TGTGCCAGCAGCTTGGACAGGGGCGAGCAGTACTTC. Encoded protein: CASSLDRGEQYF.

This clone was recorded only once. This chain uses TRBV10-1 with TRBJ2-1, with 9 nucleotides matching TRBD1. With V trimmed by 0 bases and J by 6 bases, 3 bases remained unmatched. CDR1 is WNHNN, CDR2 SYGVQD, per germline (reference sequence). This CDR3 has 15 residues. The CDR3: CASSESTGGGNEQFF. Written as DNA, the CDR3 is TGCGCCAGCAGTGAGTCGACAGGGGGAGGCAATGAGCAGTTCTTC.

The chain is built from TRBV3-1 (or the pseudogene TRBV3-2) and TRBJ1-6; 7 bases are a match to TRBD1. The CDR3 has 14 amino acids. Germline V CDR1 and CDR2: LGHDT, YNNKEL (reference sequence). V was clipped by 7 bases and J by 7 bases; unmatched bases: 7. The CDR3 reads CASTRGQRNSPLHF. In DNA form, the CDR3 reads TGTGCCAGCACCCGGGGACAGAGGAATTCACCCCTCCACTTT.